This TCR beta chain was observed in a study of blood T cell repertoires in COVID-19. Study-level information: Samples representing acute and convalescent COVID-19 were sourced from the United States, Italy and Spain. Sources were T cells, B-cell-depleted T cells, or PBMCs; the material itself was cDNA or gDNA.

Under the authors' procedure: Reference gene primer amplification in the assay estimated nucleated cell counts. Sequencing used immunoSEQ multiplex PCR; TCRdb keeps in-frame clones, though not all of them. V, J and clone size are taken as reported in that table, and D and trimming were inferred from the DNA itself. Of about 260,000 clones in the sample, under 90% are singletons; the top ten hold 4% to 4.5%. The sequenced sample was peripheral blood. The TCR sequence derives from a man in his fifties or sixties with acute or convalescent COVID-19.

The CDR3 DNA reads TGTGCCAGCAGTGAATACTCGGGGTGGGAGACCCAGTACTTC. Protein product: CASSEYSGWETQYF. V is TRBV6-1 and J is TRBJ2-5; a possible D gene is TRBD2 (5 bases). The V gene lost 2 bases and the J gene lost 5 bases, with 12 bases spanning the gap. The CDR3 loop spans 14 amino acids. Germline V gene lookup returns CDR1 MNHNS and CDR2 SASEGT.